A selection of T cell receptor beta chains follows, all from one sample in a study of neurological immune-mediated disorders. TCRdb ran MiXCR on the 5' RACE reads and lists one entry per CDR3 protein. The table has approximately 100,000 distinct CDR3 sequences, 3.5% seen once. The sequencing sample was made of PBMCs. The receptors shown here come from a woman under 30 with multiple sclerosis. The CDR3 runs from the conserved cysteine through the conserved F or W. The D gene is left open where the match is weak. Not all rows give a size; the values are once, few, many and, for expanded clones, a class.

D,J,V,size,CDR3,DNA
.,TRBJ1-2,TRBV20-1,many,CSATGTTNYGYTF,TGCAGTGCTACCGGGACGACTAACTATGGCTACACCTTC
TRBD1,TRBJ1-6,TRBV6-5,once,CASSYDRESPLHF,TGTGCCAGCAGTTACGACAGGGAATCACCCCTACACTTT
TRBD2,TRBJ2-1,TRBV11-2,.,CASSFPGTSGIYNEQFF,TGTGCCAGCAGCTTTCCCGGGACTAGCGGGATTTACAATGAGCAGTTCTTC
.,TRBJ1-5,TRBV4-1,.,CASSQDGAGNQPQHF,TGCGCCAGCAGCCAAGATGGAGCAGGCAATCAGCCCCAGCATTTT
TRBD1,TRBJ1-2,TRBV5-8,many,CASSFSSGGKKTYGYTF,TGTGCCAGCAGCTTTTCTTCAGGGGGCAAAAAAACTTATGGCTACACCTTC
.,TRBJ1-1,TRBV7-2,many,CASSFHPRDTEAFF,TGTGCCAGCAGCTTCCATCCCAGGGACACTGAAGCTTTCTTT
TRBD2,TRBJ2-7,TRBV2,many,CASSEEDSGSSSYEQYF,TGTGCCAGCAGCGAGGAAGACAGCGGGAGTTCATCCTACGAGCAGTACTTC
.,TRBJ1-1,TRBV5-1,few,CASSLAPGSTEAFF,TGCGCCAGCAGCTTGGCCCCGGGATCCACTGAAGCTTTCTTT
TRBD1,TRBJ2-3,TRBV27,many,CASSTPGQGKDTQYF,TGTGCCAGCAGTACCCCAGGACAGGGAAAAGATACGCAGTATTTT
.,TRBJ2-1,TRBV5-1,.,CASSLVRDGRGIDEQFF,TGCGCCAGCAGCTTGGTTAGGGACGGCAGGGGTATAGATGAGCAGTTCTTC
.,TRBJ1-5,TRBV27,many,CASSFGRGNQPQHF,TGTGCCAGCAGTTTTGGGCGGGGCAATCAGCCCCAGCATTTT
.,TRBJ2-3,TRBV6-6,many,CASSPGQGGKDTQYF,TGTGCCAGCAGTCCCGGACAGGGAGGGAAAGATACGCAGTATTTT
.,TRBJ1-2,TRBV11-2,many,CASTGGHYGYTF,TGTGCCAGCACGGGGGGCCACTATGGCTACACCTTC
.,TRBJ1-2,TRBV20-1,many,CSASGGYGYTF,TGCAGTGCTAGCGGGGGATATGGCTACACCTTC
.,TRBJ2-3,TRBV7-8,many,CASSPTRGGGGTQYF,TGTGCCAGCAGCCCCACCCGAGGCGGAGGGGGCACGCAGTATTTT
.,TRBJ2-2,TRBV5-1,few,CASSWTPNGELFF,TGCGCCAGCAGCTGGACGCCCAACGGGGAGCTGTTTTTT
.,TRBJ2-5,TRBV27,many,CASSLQGGTQYF,TGTGCCAGCAGTTTACAAGGCGGGACCCAGTACTTC
.,TRBJ2-1,TRBV5-1,many,CASSLLIAADEQFF,TGCGCCAGCAGCTTATTAATTGCAGCTGATGAGCAGTTCTTC
TRBD2,TRBJ2-5,TRBV20-1,many,CSARDLASGGLGTQYF,TGCAGTGCTAGAGATCTGGCTAGCGGGGGGTTAGGGACCCAGTACTTC
TRBD1,TRBJ1-1,TRBV5-1,many,CASSLREDRDTEAFF,TGCGCCAGCAGCTTGAGGGAGGACAGGGACACTGAAGCTTTCTTT
.,TRBJ2-1,TRBV7-9,many,CASSLGDQNEQFF,TGTGCCAGCAGCTTAGGGGACCAAAATGAGCAGTTCTTC
.,TRBJ2-1,TRBV28,many,CASSLPSMGYNEQFF,TGTGCCAGCAGTTTACCCAGTATGGGTTACAATGAGCAGTTCTTC
.,TRBJ2-3,TRBV29-1,many,CSVTEAYSSTDTQYF,TGCAGCGTGACGGAGGCTTATTCTAGCACAGATACGCAGTATTTT
TRBD1,TRBJ2-7,TRBV7-9,many,CASSGGQGRFHEQYF,TGTGCCAGCAGCGGGGGACAGGGTCGTTTTCACGAGCAGTACTTC